This T cell receptor (beta chain) is from a study of blood T cell repertoires in COVID-19 (dated by TCRdb to the early 2020s). Some background on the complete study: The collaborator samples originated in the United States, Italy and Spain and spanned the acute and convalescent phases of COVID-19. The prospective study material was composed of cDNA or gDNA derived from T cells, B-cell-depleted T cells, or PBMCs. Where HLA class I and class II types were available, the types were taken from metadata supplied by the sample provider, not from assay-based typing. Subjects who had been exposed to COVID-19, were actively infected with it, or had recovered from it provided the deeply sampled blood TCRbeta repertoires that made up the dataset. A freely available public database, intended as a resource for researchers studying the immune response to SARS-CoV-2, is where the repertoires were released. The samples were drawn from the first 160 participants of the ongoing ImmuneRACE study and from more than 1,000 subjects provided by 6 global collaborators. The sample metadata nearly always contained a de-identified subject ID, COVID-19 status, age in years and sex.

The CDR3, cysteine through phenylalanine, is 15 amino acids long. Only the CDR3 part of the read is kept: 45 bases, read in frame from the first base. The germline V gene yields KGHSH for CDR1 and LQKENI for CDR2. V sheds 3 bases and J sheds 5 bases, leaving 14 bases between their ends. The investigation overall reported the following: Clinical and demographic metadata were provided uncurated, with the amount varying by source and participant.

The collaborating institutions used their own protocols to collect whole blood in K2EDTA tubes. For TCRbeta analysis, collaborator samples were shipped as frozen whole blood, as isolated PBMCs, or as DNA extracted from either sample type. Concerning this clone: The antigen this receptor binds is unknown. Base qualities are missing; no much larger clone stands one base away.

TCRbeta CDR3 regions were amplified from genomic DNA by means of the immunoSEQ Assay, a bias-controlled multiplex PCR. On the study's bioinformatics: The number of nucleated cells in each sample was estimated from the amplification of reference gene primers within the assay. To quantify the absolute abundance of each unique TCRbeta CDR3 rearrangement, sequence reads were collapsed and filtered. For each sample, productive Simpson clonality was calculated as the square root of Simpson's diversity index across productive rearrangements. Imported from immuneACCESS, the table was reduced by TCRdb to in-frame sequences with V and J called. These copies leave out some clones; in studies compared against another copy, an unresolved V gene accounts for under half, and the cause of the remainder is not known. The V and J calls and clone size are taken from that table; D and trimming were inferred from the DNA. The sample table lists 140,000 to 150,000 clones, 88% of them with a count of one. 1.5% to 2% of the sample comes from the top ten.

The receptor was derived from a man between 65 and 85 years old with acute or convalescent COVID-19. Rearrangement joined TRBV18 to TRBJ2-4, with no confident D gene call. Sequenced material: peripheral blood. The CDR3 is CASSPGFNRENIQYF. At the DNA level, the sequence is TGTGCCAGCTCACCGGGTTTTAACAGAGAAAACATTCAGTACTTC.